Included here is one T cell receptor (beta chain) sequence, with context. This sample is drawn from a study of control samples from healthy donors and cancer patients. Libraries were prepared by immunoSEQ multiplex PCR; TCRdb keeps only in-frame clonotypes and omits some of them. Of around 200,000 clones in the sample, 90% to 95% were seen once. This clonotype was sampled from a middle-aged man in good health. The sequencing sample was made of blood.

CDR3: CASSFSGTAYEQYV. The CDR3 region has the DNA TGTGCCAGCAGTTTTAGCGGGACGGCGTACGAGCAGTACGTC. The chain joins TRBV6-2 or TRBV6-3 to TRBJ2-7, with TRBD2 identical over 8 bases. CDR3 length: 14 residues. Germline V gene lookup returns CDR1 MNHEY and CDR2 SVGEGT. Losses at the gene ends were 4 bases for V and 4 bases for J; bases not matched to a gene: 6.